These T cell receptor beta chains were read from a single sample in a study of identical twins. TCRdb ran MiXCR on the 5' RACE reads and lists one entry per CDR3 protein. This sample carries some 760,000 distinct CDR3 sequences, 18% of them seen once, and the ten largest clones take under 15%. Another study also made use of these data, one on T cells expressing NK-cell markers.

Material: PBMCs. These receptors all stem from a woman between 18 and 30 years old in good health. Both conserved end residues are part of each CDR3. A D gene is named only where the DNA matches it firmly. Only part of the rows carry a size: once, few, many, or a class if the clone is expanded.

D	V	J	size	CDR3	DNA
.	TRBV20-1	TRBJ2-1	many	CSARLVNEQFF	TGCAGTGCTAGATTAGTGAATGAGCAGTTCTTC
TRBD2	TRBV29-1	TRBJ2-1	few	CSVEDLAGGTNEQFF	TGCAGCGTTGAAGACCTAGCGGGAGGGACCAATGAGCAGTTCTTC
.	TRBV9	TRBJ1-2	.	CASSVGDDYGYTF	TGTGCCAGCAGCGTGGGTGATGACTATGGCTACACCTTC
TRBD2	TRBV7-3	TRBJ2-3	.	CASSLMGLVLDTQYF	TGTGCCAGCAGCTTAATGGGACTAGTCTTGGATACGCAGTATTTT
TRBD2	TRBV9	TRBJ2-5	.	CASSVGPGGMETQYF	TGTGCCAGCAGCGTGGGGCCGGGGGGGATGGAGACCCAGTACTTC
.	TRBV2	TRBJ2-7	.	CASSGVPYYEQYF	TGTGCCAGCAGTGGGGTCCCTTACTACGAGCAGTACTTC
.	TRBV20-1	TRBJ2-5	few	CSATSSLGRGRETQYF	TGCAGTGCTACCTCAAGCTTAGGCAGAGGGCGAGAGACCCAGTACTTC
.	TRBV4-1	TRBJ1-2	few	CASSQAQGSYGYTF	TGCGCCAGCAGCCAAGCCCAGGGAAGCTATGGCTACACCTTC
TRBD1	TRBV20-1	TRBJ2-3	.	CSARTQGANTQYF	TGCAGTGCTAGGACGCAGGGGGCAAATACGCAGTATTTT
.	TRBV6-5	TRBJ1-6	few	CASSWKIQQPNSPLHF	TGTGCCAGCAGTTGGAAAATACAGCAGCCTAATTCACCCCTCCACTTT
TRBD2	TRBV5-1	TRBJ2-3	.	CASSLGSGALTDTQYF	TGCGCCAGCAGCTTGGGTAGCGGGGCTCTCACAGATACGCAGTATTTT
.	TRBV15	TRBJ1-1	.	CATSRGETEAFF	TGTGCCACCAGCAGAGGAGAAACTGAAGCTTTCTTT
.	TRBV12-3/TRBV12-4	TRBJ2-1	.	CASSRFDTEQLF	TGTGCCAGCAGCCGCTTTGACACTGAGCAGTTATTC
TRBD2	TRBV4-1	TRBJ2-1	once	CASSQASGLSYNEQFF	TGCGCCAGCAGCCAAGCTAGCGGCCTCTCCTACAATGAGCAGTTCTTC
.	TRBV5-1	TRBJ2-5	.	CASSPRTVQETQYF	TGCGCCAGCAGCCCCCGGACAGTCCAAGAGACCCAGTACTTC
.	TRBV6-1	TRBJ2-5	few	CASSRGPGQETQYF	TGTGCCAGCAGTCGTGGGCCGGGACAAGAGACCCAGTACTTC
TRBD2	TRBV6-6	TRBJ2-1	.	CAITSGRPNEQFF	TGTGCCATCACTAGCGGGCGTCCCAATGAGCAGTTCTTC
TRBD2	TRBV20-1	TRBJ2-1	.	CSASGAGRNEQFF	TGCAGTGCTAGCGGAGCGGGGAGGAATGAGCAGTTCTTC
.	TRBV12-3/TRBV12-4	TRBJ2-7	many	CASSSLDRLSYEQYF	TGTGCCAGCAGTTCCCTTGACAGGTTGTCCTACGAGCAGTACTTC
.	TRBV12-3/TRBV12-4	TRBJ2-6	few	CASRLRHGGANVLTF	TGTGCCAGCAGATTGAGGCATGGTGGGGCCAACGTCCTGACTTTC
.	TRBV10-3	TRBJ2-5	few	CAISESRSLQETQYF	TGTGCCATCAGTGAGTCGAGATCACTCCAAGAGACCCAGTACTTC
.	TRBV20-1	TRBJ2-2	few	CSATDANTGELFF	TGCAGTGCTACTGACGCGAACACCGGGGAGCTGTTTTTT
.	TRBV6-1	TRBJ2-2	.	CASRTRGSNGELFF	TGTGCCAGCAGGACCCGGGGGTCTAACGGGGAGCTGTTTTTT
TRBD2	TRBV5-8	TRBJ2-1	few	CASGRLAGLRYNEQFF	TGTGCCAGCGGGAGACTAGCGGGGCTTCGGTACAATGAGCAGTTCTTC
TRBD2	TRBV6-1	TRBJ2-1	few	CASTGLAGYNEQFF	TGTGCCAGCACCGGACTAGCGGGTTACAATGAGCAGTTCTTC
.	TRBV12-3/TRBV12-4	TRBJ2-6	.	CASSPVDRYSGANVLTF	TGTGCCAGCAGTCCGGTCGACAGGTACTCTGGGGCCAACGTCCTGACTTTC
.	TRBV10-3	TRBJ2-7	.	CAISRGGYEQYF	TGTGCCATCAGTCGTGGGGGCTACGAGCAGTACTTC